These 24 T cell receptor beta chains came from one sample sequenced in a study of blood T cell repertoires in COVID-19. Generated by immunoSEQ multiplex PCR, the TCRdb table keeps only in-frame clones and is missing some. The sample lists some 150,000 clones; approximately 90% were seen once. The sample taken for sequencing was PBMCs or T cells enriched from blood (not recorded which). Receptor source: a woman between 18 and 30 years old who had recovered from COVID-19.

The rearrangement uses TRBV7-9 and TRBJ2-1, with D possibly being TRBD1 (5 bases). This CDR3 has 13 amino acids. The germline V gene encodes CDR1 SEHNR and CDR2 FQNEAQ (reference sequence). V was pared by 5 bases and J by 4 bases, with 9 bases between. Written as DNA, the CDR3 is TGTGCCAGCAGCCTAGACAGTTACAATGAGCAGTTCTTC. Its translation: CASSLDSYNEQFF. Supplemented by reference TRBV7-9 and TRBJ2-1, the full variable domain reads DTGVSQNPRHKITKRGQNVTFRCDPISEHNRLYWYRQTLGQGPEFLTYFQNEAQLEKSRLLSDRFSAERPKGSFSTLEIQRTEQGDSAMYLCASSLDSYNEQFFGPGTRLTVL.

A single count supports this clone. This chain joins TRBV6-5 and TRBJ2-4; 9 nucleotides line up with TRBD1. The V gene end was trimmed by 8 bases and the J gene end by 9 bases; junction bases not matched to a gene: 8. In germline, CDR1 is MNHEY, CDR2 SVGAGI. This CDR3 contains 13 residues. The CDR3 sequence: CASVDRGAIIQYF. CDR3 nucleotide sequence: TGTGCCAGCGTAGACAGGGGGGCAATCATTCAGTACTTC.

In DNA, the CDR3 is TGTGCCAGCAGCTTAGGAGGACGGGGTTTCACTGAAGCTTTCTTT. The encoded protein is CASSLGGRGFTEAFF. The chain employs TRBV11-2 and TRBJ1-1; D uncertain. Trimming took off 1 base at V and 4 bases at J, with 13 bases between the two ends. The CDR3 is 15 amino acids. Per germline, CDR1 SGHAT and CDR2 FQNNGV.

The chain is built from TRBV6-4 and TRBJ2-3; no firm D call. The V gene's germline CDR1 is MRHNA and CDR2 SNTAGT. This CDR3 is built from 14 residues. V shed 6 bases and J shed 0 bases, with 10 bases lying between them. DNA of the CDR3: TGTGCCAGCAGAGCGCGCCCTAGCACAGATACGCAGTATTTT. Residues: CASRARPSTDTQYF.

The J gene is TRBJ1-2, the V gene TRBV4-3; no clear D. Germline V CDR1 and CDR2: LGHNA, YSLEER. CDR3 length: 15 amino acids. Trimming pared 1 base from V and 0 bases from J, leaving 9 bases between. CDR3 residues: CASSQVRESNYGYTF. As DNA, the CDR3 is TGCGCCAGCAGCCAAGTAAGGGAGTCTAACTATGGCTACACCTTC.

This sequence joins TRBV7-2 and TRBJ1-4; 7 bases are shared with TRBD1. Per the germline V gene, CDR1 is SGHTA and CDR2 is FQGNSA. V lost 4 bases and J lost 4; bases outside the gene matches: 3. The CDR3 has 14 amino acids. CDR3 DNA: TGTGCCAGCAGCTGGGACAGAAGTAATGAAAAACTGTTTTTT. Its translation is CASSWDRSNEKLFF.

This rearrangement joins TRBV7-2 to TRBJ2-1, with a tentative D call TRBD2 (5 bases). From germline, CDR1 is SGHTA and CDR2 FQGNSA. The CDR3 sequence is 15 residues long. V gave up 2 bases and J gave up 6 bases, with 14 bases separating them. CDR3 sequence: CASSLPAPAGNEQFF. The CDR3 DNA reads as TGTGCCAGCAGCTTACCTGCCCCCGCGGGCAATGAGCAGTTCTTC. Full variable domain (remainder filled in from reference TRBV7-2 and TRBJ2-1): GAGVSQSPSNKVTEKGKDVELRCDPISGHTALYWYRQSLGQGLEFLIYFQGNSAPDKSGLPSDRFSAERTGGSVSTLTIQRTQQEDSAVYLCASSLPAPAGNEQFFGPGTRLTVL.

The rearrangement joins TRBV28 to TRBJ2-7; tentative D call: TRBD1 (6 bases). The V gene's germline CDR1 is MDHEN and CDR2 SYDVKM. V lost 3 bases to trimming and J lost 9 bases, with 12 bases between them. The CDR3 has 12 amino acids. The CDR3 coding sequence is TGTGCCAGCAGTTTCACGTCAGGGGCGCAGTACTTC. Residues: CASSFTSGAQYF.

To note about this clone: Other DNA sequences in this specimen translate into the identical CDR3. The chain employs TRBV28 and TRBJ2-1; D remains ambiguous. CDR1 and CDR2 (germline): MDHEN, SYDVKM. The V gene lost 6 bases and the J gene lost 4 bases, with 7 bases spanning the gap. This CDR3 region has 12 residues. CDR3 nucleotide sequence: TGTGCCAGCAGCCAACTATACAATGAGCAGTTCTTC. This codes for CASSQLYNEQFF.

Here the CDR3 reads CASSVQGEADTQYF. The CDR3 nucleotides are TGTGCCAGCAGCGTACAGGGTGAGGCAGATACGCAGTATTTT. V and J are TRBV9 and TRBJ2-3, with a tentative D call TRBD1 (5 bases). The CDR3 length is 14 residues. CDR1 SGDLS and CDR2 YYNGEE come from the germline V gene. The V end was cut by 1 base, the J end by 4 bases, with 10 bases between.

The CDR3 DNA is TGTGCCGCCAGCGGGAGGGCCAGGGATACGCAGTATTTT. Residues: CAASGRARDTQYF. The chain recombines TRBV27 with TRBJ2-3; 10 positions match TRBD2. CDR3 length equals 13 residues. The germline gives CDR1 MNHEY, CDR2 SMNVEV (reference sequence). With 11 bases clipped from V and 6 bases from J, the junction kept 8 bases outside the gene matches.

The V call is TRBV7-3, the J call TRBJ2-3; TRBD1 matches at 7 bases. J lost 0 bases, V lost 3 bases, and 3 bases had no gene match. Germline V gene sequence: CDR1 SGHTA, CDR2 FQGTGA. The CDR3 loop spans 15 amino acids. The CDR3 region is CASSFSGGSTDTQYF. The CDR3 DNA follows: TGTGCCAGCAGCTTCTCAGGGGGAAGCACAGATACGCAGTATTTT.

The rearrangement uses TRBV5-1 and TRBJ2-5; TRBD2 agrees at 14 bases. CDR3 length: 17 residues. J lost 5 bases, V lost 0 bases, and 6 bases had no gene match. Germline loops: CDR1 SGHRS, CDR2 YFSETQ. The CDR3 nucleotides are TGCGCCAGCAGCTTGGGGGGACTAGCGGGAGTTGGGGAGACCCAGTACTTC. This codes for CASSLGGLAGVGETQYF.

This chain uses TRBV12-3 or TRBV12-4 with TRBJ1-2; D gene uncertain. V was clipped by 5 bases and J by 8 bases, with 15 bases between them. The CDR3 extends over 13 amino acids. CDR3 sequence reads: CASSLEGIEGYTF. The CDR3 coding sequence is TGTGCCAGCAGTCTGGAGGGAATTGAAGGCTACACCTTC.

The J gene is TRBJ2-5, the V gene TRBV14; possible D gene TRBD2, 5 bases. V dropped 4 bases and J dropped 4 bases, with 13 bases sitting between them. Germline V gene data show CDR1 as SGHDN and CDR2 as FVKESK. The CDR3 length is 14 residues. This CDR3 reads CASSPGNGIETQYF. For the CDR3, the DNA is TGTGCCAGCAGCCCGGGGAACGGCATAGAGACCCAGTACTTC.

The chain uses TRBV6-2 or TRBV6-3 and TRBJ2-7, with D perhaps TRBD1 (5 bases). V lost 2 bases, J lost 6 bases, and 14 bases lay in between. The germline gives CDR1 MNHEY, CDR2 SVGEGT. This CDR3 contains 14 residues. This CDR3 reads CASSYGAPSPEQYF. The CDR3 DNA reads TGTGCCAGCAGTTACGGGGCACCAAGTCCCGAGCAGTACTTC.

Here the CDR3 DNA reads TGTGCCAGCAGTAATGACAGGCACACTGAAGCTTTCTTT. Protein sequence: CASSNDRHTEAFF. This chain links TRBV7-8 with TRBJ1-1; weak D call: TRBD1 (6 bases). The V gene lost 6 bases and the J gene lost 3 bases, with 11 bases spanning the gap. This CDR3 is built from 13 residues. The germline V gene has CDR1 SGHVS and CDR2 FQNEAQ.

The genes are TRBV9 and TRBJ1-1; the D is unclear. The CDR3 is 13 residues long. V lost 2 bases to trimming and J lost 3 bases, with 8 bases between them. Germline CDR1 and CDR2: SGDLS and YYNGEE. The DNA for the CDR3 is TGTGCCAGCAGCGTCTCTTTTTACACTGAAGCTTTCTTT. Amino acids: CASSVSFYTEAFF.

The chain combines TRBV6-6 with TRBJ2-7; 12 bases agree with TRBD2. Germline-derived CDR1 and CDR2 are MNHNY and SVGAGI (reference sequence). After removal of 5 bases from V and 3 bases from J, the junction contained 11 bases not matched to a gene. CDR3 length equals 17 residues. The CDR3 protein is CASSRSMGLAGLYEQYF. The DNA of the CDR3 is TGTGCCAGCAGTCGTTCCATGGGACTAGCGGGTCTCTACGAGCAGTACTTC.

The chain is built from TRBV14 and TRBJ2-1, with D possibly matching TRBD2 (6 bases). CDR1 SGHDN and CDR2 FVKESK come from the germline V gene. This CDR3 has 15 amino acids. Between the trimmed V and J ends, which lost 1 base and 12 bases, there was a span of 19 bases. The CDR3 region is CASSQGLRELATQFF. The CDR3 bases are TGTGCCAGCAGCCAAGGGCTCCGGGAGTTGGCCACGCAGTTCTTC. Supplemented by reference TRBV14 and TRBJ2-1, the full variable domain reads EAGVTQFPSHSVIEKGQTVTLRCDPISGHDNLYWYRRVMGKEIKFLLHFVKESKQDESGMPNNRFLAERTGGTYSTLKVQPAELEDSGVYFCASSQGLRELATQFFGPGTRLTVL.

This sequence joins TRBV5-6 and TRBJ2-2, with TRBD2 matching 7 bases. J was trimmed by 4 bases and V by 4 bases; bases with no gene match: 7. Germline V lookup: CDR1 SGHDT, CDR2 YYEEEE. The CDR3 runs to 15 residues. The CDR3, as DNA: TGTGCCAGCAGCCCACAAGCGGGATTCACCGGGGAGCTGTTTTTT. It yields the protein CASSPQAGFTGELFF. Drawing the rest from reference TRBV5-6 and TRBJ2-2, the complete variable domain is DAGVTQSPTHLIKTRGQQVTLRCSPKSGHDTVSWYQQALGQGPQFIFQYYEEEERQRGNFPDRFSGHQFPNYSSELNVNALLLGDSALYLCASSPQAGFTGELFFGEGSRLTVL.

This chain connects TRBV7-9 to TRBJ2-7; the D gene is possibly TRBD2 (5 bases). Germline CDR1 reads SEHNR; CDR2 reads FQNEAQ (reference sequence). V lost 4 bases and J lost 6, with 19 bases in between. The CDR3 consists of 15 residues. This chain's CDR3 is CASSSPFGILGEQYF. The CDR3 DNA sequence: TGTGCCAGCAGCTCCCCTTTTGGGATACTAGGCGAGCAGTACTTC.

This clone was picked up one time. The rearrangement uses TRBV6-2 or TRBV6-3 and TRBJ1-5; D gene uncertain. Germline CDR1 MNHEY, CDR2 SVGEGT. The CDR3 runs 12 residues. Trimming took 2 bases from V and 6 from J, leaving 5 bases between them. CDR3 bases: TGTGCCAGCAGTTACCCCGGTCAGCCCCAGCATTTT. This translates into CASSYPGQPQHF.

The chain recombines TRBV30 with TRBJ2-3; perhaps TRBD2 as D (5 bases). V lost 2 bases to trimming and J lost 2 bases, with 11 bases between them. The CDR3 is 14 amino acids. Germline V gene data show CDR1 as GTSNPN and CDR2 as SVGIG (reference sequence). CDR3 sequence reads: CAWSTRFNTDTQYF. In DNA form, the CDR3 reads TGTGCCTGGAGTACTAGATTTAACACAGATACGCAGTATTTT. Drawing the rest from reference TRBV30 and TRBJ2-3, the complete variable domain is SQTIHQWPATLVQPVGSPLSLECTVEGTSNPNLYWYRQAAGRGLQLLFYSVGIGQISSEVPQNLSASRPQDRQFILSSKKLLLSDSGFYLCAWSTRFNTDTQYFGPGTRLTVL.